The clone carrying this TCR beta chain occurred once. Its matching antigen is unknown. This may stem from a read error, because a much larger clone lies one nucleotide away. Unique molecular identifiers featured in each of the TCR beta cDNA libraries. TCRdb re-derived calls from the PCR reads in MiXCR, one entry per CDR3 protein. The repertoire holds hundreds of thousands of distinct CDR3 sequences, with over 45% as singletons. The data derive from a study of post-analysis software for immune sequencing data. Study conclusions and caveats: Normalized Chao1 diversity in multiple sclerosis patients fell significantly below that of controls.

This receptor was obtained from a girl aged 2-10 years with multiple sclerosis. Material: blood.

The CDR3 sequence: CASSSRTYGQYF. CDR3 nucleotide sequence: TGCGCCAGCAGCTCCAGGACCTACGGGCAGTACTTC. The chain employs TRBV5-1 and TRBJ2-7; D is ambiguous. Germline assignment: CDR1 SGHRS and CDR2 YFSETQ. The CDR3 runs to 12 residues.